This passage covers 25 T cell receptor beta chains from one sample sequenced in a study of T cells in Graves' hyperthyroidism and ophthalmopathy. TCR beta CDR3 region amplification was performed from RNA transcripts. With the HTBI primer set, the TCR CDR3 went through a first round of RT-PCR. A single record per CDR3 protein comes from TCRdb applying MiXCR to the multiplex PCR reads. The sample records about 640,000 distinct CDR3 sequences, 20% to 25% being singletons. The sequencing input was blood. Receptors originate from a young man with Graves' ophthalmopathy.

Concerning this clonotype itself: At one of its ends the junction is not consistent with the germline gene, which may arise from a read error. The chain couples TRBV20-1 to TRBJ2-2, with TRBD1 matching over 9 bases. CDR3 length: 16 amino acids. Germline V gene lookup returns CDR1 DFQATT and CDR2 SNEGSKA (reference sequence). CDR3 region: CSTRVPGQGNTGELFF. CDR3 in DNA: TGCAGTACTAGAGTACCGGGACAGGGGAACACCGGGGAGCTGTTTTTT.

The CDR3 DNA sequence: TGTGCCAGCAGCGTAGGGACTAGCGGGAGAAGATCCTACAATGAGCAGTTCTTC. This codes for CASSVGTSGRRSYNEQFF. This chain joins TRBV9 and TRBJ2-1; 13 positions agree with TRBD2. Trimming at V came to 0 bases and at J to 1 base, leaving 4 bases not matched to a gene. The CDR3 sequence is 18 residues long. Germline loops: CDR1 SGDLS, CDR2 YYNGEE.

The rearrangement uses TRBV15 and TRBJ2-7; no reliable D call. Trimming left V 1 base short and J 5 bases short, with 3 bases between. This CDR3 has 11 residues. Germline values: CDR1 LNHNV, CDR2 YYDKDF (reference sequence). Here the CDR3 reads CATSRGNEQYF. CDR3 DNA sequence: TGTGCCACCAGCAGAGGTAACGAGCAGTACTTC.

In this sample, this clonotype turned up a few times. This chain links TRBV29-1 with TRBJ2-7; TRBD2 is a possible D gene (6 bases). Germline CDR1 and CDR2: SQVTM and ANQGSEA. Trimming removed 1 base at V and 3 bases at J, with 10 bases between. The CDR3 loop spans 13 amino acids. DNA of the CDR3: TGCAGCGTTGAAGCGGGAGTACACTACGAGCAGTACTTC. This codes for CSVEAGVHYEQYF.

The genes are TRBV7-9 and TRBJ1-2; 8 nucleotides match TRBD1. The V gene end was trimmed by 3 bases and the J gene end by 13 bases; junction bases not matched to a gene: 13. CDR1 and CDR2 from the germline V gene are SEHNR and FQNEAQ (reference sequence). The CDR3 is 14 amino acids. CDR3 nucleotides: TGTGCCAGCAGCTTTCACGGGGAGGGACAGGTTTTCACCTTC. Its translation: CASSFHGEGQVFTF.

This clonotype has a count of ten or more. The CDR3 DNA follows: TGTGCCAGCAGTTTATTAGAGGACAGGGGAAGTAGTTCTATGGATGAGCAGTTCTTC. Its protein product is CASSLLEDRGSSSMDEQFF. V usage is TRBV28 and J usage is TRBJ2-1; TRBD1 agrees at 9 bases. The germline V gene encodes CDR1 MDHEN and CDR2 SYDVKM. This CDR3 has 19 residues. Trimming took 1 base from V and 8 from J; bases not matched to a gene: 18.

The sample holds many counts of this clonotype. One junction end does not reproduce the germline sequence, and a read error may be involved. This CDR3 is CASSPDRGEETQYF. The CDR3 DNA is TGTGCCAGCAGTCCGGACAGGGGAGAAGAGACCCAGTACTTC. The J gene is TRBJ2-5, the V gene TRBV5-1, with TRBD1 matching 9 bases. Germline-derived CDR1 and CDR2 are SGHRS and YFSETQ. The CDR3 runs to 14 residues. The full variable domain, its missing parts supplied by reference TRBV5-1 and TRBJ2-5, is KAGVTQTPRYLIKTRGQQVTLSCSPISGHRSVSWYQQTPGQGLQFLFEYFSETQRNKGNFPGRFSGRQFSNSRSEMNVSTLELGDSALYLCASSPDRGEETQYFGPGTRLLVL.

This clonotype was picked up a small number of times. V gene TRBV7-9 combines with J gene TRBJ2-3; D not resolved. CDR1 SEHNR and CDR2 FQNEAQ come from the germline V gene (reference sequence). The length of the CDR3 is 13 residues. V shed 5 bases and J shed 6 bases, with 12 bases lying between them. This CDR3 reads CASSPPLSDTQYF. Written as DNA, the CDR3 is TGTGCCAGCAGCCCCCCCCTTTCCGATACGCAGTATTTT.

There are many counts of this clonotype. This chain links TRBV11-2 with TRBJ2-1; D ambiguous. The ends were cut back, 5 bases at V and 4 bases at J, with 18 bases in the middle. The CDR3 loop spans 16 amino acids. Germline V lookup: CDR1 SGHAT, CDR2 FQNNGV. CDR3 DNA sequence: TGTGCCAGCAGCCACACAATAGGTACAGTATACAATGAGCAGTTCTTC. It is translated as CASSHTIGTVYNEQFF. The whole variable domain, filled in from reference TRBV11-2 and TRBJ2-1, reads EAGVAQSPRYKIIEKRQSVAFWCNPISGHATLYWYQQILGQGPKLLIQFQNNGVVDDSQLPKDRFSAERLKGVDSTLKIQPAKLEDSAVYLCASSHTIGTVYNEQFFGPGTRLTVL.

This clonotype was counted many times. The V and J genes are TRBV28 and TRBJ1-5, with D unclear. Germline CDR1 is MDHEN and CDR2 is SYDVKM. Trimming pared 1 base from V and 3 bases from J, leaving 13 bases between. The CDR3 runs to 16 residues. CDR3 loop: CASSLLPGRNNQPQHF. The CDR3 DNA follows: TGTGCCAGCAGTTTATTACCCGGACGGAACAATCAGCCCCAGCATTTT.

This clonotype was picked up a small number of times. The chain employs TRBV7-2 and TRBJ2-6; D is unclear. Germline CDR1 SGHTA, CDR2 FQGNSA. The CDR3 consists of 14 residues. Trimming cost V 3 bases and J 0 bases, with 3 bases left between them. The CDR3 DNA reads TGTGCCAGCAGCTTCGACTCTGGGGCCAACGTCCTGACTTTC. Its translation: CASSFDSGANVLTF.

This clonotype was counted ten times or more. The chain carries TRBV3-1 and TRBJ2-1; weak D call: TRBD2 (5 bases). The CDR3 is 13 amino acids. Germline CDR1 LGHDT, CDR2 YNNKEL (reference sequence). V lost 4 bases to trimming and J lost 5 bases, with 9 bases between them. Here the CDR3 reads CASSRPGNNEQFF. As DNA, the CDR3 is TGTGCCAGCAGCCGCCCCGGGAACAATGAGCAGTTCTTC.

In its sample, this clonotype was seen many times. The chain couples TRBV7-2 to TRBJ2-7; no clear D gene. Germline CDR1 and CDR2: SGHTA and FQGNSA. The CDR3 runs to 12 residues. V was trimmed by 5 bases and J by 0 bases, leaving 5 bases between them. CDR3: CASSPPSYEQYF. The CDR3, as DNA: TGTGCCAGCAGCCCTCCCTCCTACGAGCAGTACTTC.

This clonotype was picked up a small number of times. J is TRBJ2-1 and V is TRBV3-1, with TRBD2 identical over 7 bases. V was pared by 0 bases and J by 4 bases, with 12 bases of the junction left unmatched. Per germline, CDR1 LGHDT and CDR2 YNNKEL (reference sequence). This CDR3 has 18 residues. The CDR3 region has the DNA TGTGCCAGCAGCCAAGATCGGGGGAGGGCCTCTAATTACAATGAGCAGTTCTTC. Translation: CASSQDRGRASNYNEQFF.

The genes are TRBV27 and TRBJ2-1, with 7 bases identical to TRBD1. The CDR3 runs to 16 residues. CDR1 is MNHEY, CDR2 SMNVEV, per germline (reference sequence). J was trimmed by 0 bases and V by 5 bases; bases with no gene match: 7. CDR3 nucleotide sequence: TGTGCCAGCAGTAAAAACAGGGGCGACTCCTACAATGAGCAGTTCTTC. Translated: CASSKNRGDSYNEQFF.

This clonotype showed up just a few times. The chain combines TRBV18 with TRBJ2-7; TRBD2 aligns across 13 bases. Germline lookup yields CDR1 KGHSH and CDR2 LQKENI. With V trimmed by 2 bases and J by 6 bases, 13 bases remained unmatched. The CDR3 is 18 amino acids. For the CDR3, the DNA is TGTGCCAGCTCACCAAAATATCATGCGACTAGCGGGAGGCCCGAGCAGTACTTC. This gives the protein CASSPKYHATSGRPEQYF.

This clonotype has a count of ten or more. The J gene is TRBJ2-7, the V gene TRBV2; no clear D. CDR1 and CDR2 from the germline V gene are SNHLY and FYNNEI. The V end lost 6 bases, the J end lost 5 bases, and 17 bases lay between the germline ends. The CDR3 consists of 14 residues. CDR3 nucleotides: TGTGCCAGCAGCGAGGTGAGAAAGGGCCACGAGCAGTACTTC. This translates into CASSEVRKGHEQYF.

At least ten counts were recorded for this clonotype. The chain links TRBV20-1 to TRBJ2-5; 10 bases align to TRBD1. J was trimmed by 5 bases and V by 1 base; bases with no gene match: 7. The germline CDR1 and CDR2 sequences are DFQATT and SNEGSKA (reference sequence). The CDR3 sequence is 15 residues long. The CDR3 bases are TGCAGTGCTAGAGGTTCGACAGGGGGCGAGGAGACCCAGTACTTC. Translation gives CSARGSTGGEETQYF.

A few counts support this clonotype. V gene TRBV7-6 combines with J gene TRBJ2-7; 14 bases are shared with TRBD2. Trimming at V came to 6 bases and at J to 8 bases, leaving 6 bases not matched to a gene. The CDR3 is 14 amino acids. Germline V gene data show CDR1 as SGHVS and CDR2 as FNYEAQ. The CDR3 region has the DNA TGTGCCAGCAGTCCTAGACTAGCGGGAGGGAAGCAGTACTTC. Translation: CASSPRLAGGKQYF. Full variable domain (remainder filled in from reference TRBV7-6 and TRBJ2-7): GAGVSQSPRYKVTKRGQDVALRCDPISGHVSLYWYRQALGQGPEFLTYFNYEAQQDKSGLPNDRFSAERPEGSISTLTIQRTEQRDSAMYRCASSPRLAGGKQYFGPGTRLTVT.

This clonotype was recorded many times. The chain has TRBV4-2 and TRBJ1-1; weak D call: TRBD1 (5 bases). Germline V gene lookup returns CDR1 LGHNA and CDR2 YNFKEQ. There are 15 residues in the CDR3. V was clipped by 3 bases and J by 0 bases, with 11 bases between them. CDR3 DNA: TGTGCCAGCAGCCAGGGACGGGGGATGAACACTGAAGCTTTCTTT. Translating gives CASSQGRGMNTEAFF.

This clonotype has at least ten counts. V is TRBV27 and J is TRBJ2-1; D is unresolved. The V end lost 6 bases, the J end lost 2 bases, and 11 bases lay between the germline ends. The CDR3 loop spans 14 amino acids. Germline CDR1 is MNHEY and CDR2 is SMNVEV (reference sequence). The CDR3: CASSNQAAYNEQFF. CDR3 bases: TGTGCCAGCAGCAATCAGGCCGCCTACAATGAGCAGTTCTTC.

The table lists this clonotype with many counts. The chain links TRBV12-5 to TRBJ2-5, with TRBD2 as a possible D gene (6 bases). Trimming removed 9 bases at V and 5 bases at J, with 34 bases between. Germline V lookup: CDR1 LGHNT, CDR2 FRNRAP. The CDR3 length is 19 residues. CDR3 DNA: TGTGCTAGAGGGAGACAGTGGTTTAGGATGGATGGGCGGGACGAGACCCAGTACTTC. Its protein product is CARGRQWFRMDGRDETQYF.

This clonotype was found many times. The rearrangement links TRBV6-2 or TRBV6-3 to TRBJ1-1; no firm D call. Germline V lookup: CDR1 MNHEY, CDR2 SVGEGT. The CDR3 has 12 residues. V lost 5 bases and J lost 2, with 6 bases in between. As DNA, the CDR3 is TGTGCCAGCAGTCATGATAACACTGAAGCTTTCTTT. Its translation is CASSHDNTEAFF.

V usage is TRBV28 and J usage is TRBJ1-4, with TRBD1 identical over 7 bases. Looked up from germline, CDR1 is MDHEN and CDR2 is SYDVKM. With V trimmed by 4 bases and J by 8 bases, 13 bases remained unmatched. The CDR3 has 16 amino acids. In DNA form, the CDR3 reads TGTGCCAGCAGTTCCCGGCGCGACAGGGTTGGGGAAAAACTGTTTTTT. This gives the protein CASSSRRDRVGEKLFF.

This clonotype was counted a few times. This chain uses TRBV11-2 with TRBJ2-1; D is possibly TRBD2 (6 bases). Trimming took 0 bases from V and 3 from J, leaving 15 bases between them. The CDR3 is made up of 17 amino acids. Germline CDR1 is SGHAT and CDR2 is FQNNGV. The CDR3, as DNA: TGTGCCAGCAGCTTAGATTTTAAGGGGACTTACTACAATGAGCAGTTCTTC. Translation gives CASSLDFKGTYYNEQFF.